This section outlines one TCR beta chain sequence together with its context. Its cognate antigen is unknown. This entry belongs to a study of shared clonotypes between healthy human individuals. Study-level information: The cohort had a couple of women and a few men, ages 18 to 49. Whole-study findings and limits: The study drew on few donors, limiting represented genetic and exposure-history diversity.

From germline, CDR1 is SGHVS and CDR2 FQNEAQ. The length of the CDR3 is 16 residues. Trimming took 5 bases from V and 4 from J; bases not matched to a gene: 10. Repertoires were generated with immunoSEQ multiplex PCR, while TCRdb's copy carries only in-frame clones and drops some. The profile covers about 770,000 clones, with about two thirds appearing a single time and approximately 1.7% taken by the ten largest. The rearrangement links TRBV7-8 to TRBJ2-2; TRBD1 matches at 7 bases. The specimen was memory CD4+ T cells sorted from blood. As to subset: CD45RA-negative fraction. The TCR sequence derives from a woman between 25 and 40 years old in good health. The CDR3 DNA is TGTGCCAGCAGCCGAACCTGGGGACAGCCCACCGGGGAGCTGTTTTTT. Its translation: CASSRTWGQPTGELFF.